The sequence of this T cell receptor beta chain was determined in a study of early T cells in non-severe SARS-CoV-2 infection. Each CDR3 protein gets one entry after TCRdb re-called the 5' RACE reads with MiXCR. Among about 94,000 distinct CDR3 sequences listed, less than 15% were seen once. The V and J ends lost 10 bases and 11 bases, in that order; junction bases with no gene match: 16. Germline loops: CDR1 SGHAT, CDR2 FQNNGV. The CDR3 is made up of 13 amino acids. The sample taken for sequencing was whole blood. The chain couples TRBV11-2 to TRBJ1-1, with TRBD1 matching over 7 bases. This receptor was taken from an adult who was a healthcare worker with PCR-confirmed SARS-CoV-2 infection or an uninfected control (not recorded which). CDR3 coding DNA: TGTGCCACCCATACCTGGGACAGTTTAGTGGCTTTCTTT. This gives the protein CATHTWDSLVAFF. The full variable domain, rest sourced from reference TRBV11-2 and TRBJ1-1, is EAGVAQSPRYKIIEKRQSVAFWCNPISGHATLYWYQQILGQGPKLLIQFQNNGVVDDSQLPKDRFSAERLKGVDSTLKIQPAKLEDSAVYLCATHTWDSLVAFFGQGTRLTVV.